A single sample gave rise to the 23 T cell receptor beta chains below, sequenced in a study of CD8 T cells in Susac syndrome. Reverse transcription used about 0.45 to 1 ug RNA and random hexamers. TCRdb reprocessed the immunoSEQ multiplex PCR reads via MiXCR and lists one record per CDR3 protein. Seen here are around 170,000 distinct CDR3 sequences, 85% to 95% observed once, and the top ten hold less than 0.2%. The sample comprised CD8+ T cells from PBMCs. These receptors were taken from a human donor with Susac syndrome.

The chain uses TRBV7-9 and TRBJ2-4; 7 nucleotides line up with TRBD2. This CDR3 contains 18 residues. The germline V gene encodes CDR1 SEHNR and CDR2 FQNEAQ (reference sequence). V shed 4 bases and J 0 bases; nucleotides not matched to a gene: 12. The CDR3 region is CASSSPDPLAVAKNIQYF. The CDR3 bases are TGTGCCAGCAGCTCCCCTGACCCGCTAGCGGTAGCCAAAAACATTCAGTACTTC.

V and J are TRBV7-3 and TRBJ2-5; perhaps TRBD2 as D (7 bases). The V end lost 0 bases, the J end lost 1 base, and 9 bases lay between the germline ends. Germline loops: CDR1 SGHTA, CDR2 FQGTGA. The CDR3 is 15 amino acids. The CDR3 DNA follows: TGTGCCAGCAGCTTAACCGGGGGGCCCCAAGAGACCCAGTACTTC. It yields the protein CASSLTGGPQETQYF.

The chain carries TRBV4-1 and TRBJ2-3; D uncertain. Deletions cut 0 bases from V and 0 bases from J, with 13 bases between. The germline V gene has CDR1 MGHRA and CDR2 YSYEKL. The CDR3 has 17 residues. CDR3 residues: CASSQDLAGLSTDTQYF. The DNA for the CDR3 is TGCGCCAGCAGCCAAGATCTTGCCGGGCTGAGCACAGATACGCAGTATTTT.

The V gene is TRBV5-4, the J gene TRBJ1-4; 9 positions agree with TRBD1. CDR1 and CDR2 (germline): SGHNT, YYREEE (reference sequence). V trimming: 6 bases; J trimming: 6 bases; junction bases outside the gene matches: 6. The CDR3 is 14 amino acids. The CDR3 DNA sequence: TGTGCCAGCAAACTACAGGGGGCCGATGAAAAACTGTTTTTT. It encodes CASKLQGADEKLFF.

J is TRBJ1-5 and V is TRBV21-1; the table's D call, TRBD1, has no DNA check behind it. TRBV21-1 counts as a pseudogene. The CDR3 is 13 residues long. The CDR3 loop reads CATLDRDGQPQHF. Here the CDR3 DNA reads TGTGCCACCTTGGACAGGGATGGTCAGCCCCAGCATTTT.

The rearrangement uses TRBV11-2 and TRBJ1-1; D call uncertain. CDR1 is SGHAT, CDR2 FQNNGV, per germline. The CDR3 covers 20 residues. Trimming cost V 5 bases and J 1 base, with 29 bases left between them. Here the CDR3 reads CASSRLTPSTWSGENTEAFF. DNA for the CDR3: TGTGCCAGCAGCCGTCTTACCCCTAGTACGTGGTCCGGGGAGAACACTGAAGCTTTCTTT. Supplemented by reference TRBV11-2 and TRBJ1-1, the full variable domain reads EAGVAQSPRYKIIEKRQSVAFWCNPISGHATLYWYQQILGQGPKLLIQFQNNGVVDDSQLPKDRFSAERLKGVDSTLKIQPAKLEDSAVYLCASSRLTPSTWSGENTEAFFGQGTRLTVV.

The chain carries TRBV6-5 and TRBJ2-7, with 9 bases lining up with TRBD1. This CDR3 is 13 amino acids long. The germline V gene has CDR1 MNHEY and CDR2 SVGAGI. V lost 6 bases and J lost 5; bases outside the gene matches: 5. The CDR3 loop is CASSRDRVHEQYF. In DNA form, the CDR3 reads TGTGCCAGCAGCCGGGACAGGGTACACGAGCAGTACTTC.

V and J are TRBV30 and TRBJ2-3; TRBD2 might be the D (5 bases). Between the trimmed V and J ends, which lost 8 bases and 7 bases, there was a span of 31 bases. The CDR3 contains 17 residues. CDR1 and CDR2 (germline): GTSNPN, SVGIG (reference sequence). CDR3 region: CAREVIDFAKSPNTQYF. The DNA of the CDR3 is TGTGCCCGGGAAGTAATTGACTTTGCTAAAAGTCCCAATACGCAGTATTTT.

CDR3 bases: TGTGCCAGTAGTCTATATAGTTCGGAGACCCAGTACTTC. It yields the protein CASSLYSSETQYF. The chain links TRBV19 to TRBJ2-5; D not certain. The germline V and J ends were trimmed by 5 bases and 5 bases, with 12 bases remaining between them. CDR3 length equals 13 residues. The germline gives CDR1 LNHDA, CDR2 SQIVND (reference sequence).

CDR3 coding DNA: TGTGCCAGCAGCTTTCTTCCCTACGAGCAGTACTTC. Residues: CASSFLPYEQYF. The rearrangement uses TRBV11-2 and TRBJ2-7; no clear D gene. Looked up from germline, CDR1 is SGHAT and CDR2 is FQNNGV. The V end lost 3 bases, the J end lost 2 bases, and 5 bases lay between the germline ends. The CDR3 extends over 12 amino acids. The variable domain in full, with the rest retrieved from reference TRBV11-2 and TRBJ2-7, is EAGVAQSPRYKIIEKRQSVAFWCNPISGHATLYWYQQILGQGPKLLIQFQNNGVVDDSQLPKDRFSAERLKGVDSTLKIQPAKLEDSAVYLCASSFLPYEQYFGPGTRLTVT.

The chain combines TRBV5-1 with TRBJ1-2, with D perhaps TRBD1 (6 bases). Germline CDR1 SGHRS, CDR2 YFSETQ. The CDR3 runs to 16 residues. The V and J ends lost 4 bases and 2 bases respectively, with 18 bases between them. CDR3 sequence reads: CASSLPRDTANYGYTF. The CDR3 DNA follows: TGCGCCAGCAGCCTGCCCAGGGACACCGCAAACTATGGCTACACCTTC.

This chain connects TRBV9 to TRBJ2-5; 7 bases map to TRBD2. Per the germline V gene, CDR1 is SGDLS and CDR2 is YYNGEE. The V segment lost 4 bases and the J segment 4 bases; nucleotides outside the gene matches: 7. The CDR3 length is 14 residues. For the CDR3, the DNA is TGTGCCAGCAGCACCGGACTAGTTAGAGAGACCCAGTACTTC. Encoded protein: CASSTGLVRETQYF.

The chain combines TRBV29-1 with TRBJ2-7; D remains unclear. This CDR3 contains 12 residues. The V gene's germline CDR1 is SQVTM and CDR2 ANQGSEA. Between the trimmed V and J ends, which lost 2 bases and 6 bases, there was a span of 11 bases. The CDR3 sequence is CSVELGYGEQYF. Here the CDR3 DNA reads TGCAGCGTTGAATTAGGGTACGGCGAGCAGTACTTC.

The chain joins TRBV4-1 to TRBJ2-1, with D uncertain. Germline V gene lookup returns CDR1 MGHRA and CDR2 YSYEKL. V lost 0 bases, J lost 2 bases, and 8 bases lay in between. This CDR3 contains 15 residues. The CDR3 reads CASSQDEGTYNEQFF. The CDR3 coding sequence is TGCGCCAGCAGCCAAGATGAAGGGACCTACAATGAGCAGTTCTTC.

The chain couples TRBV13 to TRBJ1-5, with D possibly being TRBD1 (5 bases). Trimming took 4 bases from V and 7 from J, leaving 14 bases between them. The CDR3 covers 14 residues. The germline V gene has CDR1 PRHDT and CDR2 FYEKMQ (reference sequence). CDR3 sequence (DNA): TGTGCCAGCAGCTCTAGGGGCGCAGGACAGCCCCAGCATTTT. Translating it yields CASSSRGAGQPQHF.

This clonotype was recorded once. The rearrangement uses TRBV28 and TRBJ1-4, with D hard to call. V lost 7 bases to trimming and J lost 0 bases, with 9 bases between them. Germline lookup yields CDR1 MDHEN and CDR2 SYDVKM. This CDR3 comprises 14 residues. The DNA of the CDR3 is TGTGCCAGCAACGGAGACCCAACTAATGAAAAACTGTTTTTT. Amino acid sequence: CASNGDPTNEKLFF.

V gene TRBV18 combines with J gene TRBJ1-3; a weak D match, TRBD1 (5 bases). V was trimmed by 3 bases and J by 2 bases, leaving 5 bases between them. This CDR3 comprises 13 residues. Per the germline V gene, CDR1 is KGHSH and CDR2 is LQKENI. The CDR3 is CASSPRAGNTIYF. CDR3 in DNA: TGTGCCAGCTCACCCAGGGCTGGAAACACCATATATTTT.

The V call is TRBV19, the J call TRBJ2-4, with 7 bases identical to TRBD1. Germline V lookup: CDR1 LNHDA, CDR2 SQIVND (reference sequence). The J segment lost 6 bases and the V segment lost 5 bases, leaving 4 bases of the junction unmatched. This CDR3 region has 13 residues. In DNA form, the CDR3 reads TGTGCCAGTAGTGGTACAGGGGTAAACATTCAGTACTTC. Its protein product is CASSGTGVNIQYF.

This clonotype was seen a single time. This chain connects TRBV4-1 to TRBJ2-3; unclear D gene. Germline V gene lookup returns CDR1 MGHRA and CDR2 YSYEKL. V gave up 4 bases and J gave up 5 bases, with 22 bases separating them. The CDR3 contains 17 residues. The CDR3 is CASSLQFEAYAVDTQYF. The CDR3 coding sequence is TGCGCCAGCAGCCTCCAGTTCGAGGCCTACGCTGTAGATACGCAGTATTTT.

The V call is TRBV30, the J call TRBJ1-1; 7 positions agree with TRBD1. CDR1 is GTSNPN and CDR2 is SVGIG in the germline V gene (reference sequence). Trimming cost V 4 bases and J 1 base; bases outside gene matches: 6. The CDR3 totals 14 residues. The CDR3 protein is CAWNPTGRNTEAFF. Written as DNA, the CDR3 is TGTGCCTGGAATCCGACAGGGAGGAACACTGAAGCTTTCTTT.

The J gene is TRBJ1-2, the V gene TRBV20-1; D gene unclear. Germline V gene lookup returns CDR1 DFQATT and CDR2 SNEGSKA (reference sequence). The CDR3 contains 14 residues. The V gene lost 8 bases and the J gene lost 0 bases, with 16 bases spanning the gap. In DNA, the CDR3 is TGCAGTATGAATCCCCCAACCCCTAACTATGGCTACACCTTC. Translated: CSMNPPTPNYGYTF.

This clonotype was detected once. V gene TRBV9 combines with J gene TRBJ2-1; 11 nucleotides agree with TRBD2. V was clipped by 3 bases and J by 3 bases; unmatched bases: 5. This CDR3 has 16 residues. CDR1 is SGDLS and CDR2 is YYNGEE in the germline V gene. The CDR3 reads CASSALAGDNYNEQFF. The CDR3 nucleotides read TGTGCCAGCAGCGCACTAGCGGGAGATAACTACAATGAGCAGTTCTTC.

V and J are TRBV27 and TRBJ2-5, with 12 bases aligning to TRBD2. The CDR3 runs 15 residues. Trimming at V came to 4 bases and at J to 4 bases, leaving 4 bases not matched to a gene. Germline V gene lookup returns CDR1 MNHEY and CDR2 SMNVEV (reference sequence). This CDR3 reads CASSSGLAGIETQYF. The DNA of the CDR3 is TGTGCCAGCAGTTCTGGACTAGCGGGGATAGAGACCCAGTACTTC.